Presented here are 20 T cell receptor beta chains from one specimen sequenced in a study of T cell repertoires in cytomegalovirus infection. MiXCR, run by TCRdb on the reads, gives a single entry per CDR3 protein. This sample has some 920,000 distinct CDR3 sequences, with approximately 31% found just once. Their target antigens are unknown. This sample comprised cultured CD8+ T cells from PBMCs, obtained from culture after CMV antigen stimulation. The source of these receptors is a human donor in good health (CMV status not recorded). Some clones in this sample may be carry-over from other donors' samples.

This clonotype was found many times. The rearrangement links TRBV7-2 to TRBJ1-4; TRBD1 agrees at 8 bases. The germline gives CDR1 SGHTA, CDR2 FQGNSA. Trimming took 4 bases from V and 4 from J; bases not matched to a gene: 2. The CDR3 covers 14 residues. In DNA form, the CDR3 reads TGTGCCAGCAGCTCGACAGGGGTTAATGAAAAACTGTTTTTT. This codes for CASSSTGVNEKLFF.

This chain joins TRBV5-1 and TRBJ2-1; the match to TRBD2 covers 7 bases. The trim removed 4 bases at V and 0 bases at J, leaving 10 bases unmatched. Germline V gives CDR1 SGHRS, CDR2 YFSETQ. The CDR3 is made up of 17 amino acids. CDR3 bases: TGCGCCAGCAGCGGCCCGTCTAGCGGCAGCTCCTACAATGAGCAGTTCTTC. Protein product: CASSGPSSGSSYNEQFF.

The V gene is TRBV2, the J gene TRBJ2-7; D not resolved. The CDR3 is made up of 16 amino acids. The V and J ends lost 4 bases and 2 bases respectively, with 18 bases between them. Per germline, CDR1 SNHLY and CDR2 FYNNEI. This CDR3 is CASSVSTEPFPYEQYV. CDR3 bases: TGTGCCAGCAGTGTTTCGACTGAACCGTTTCCCTACGAGCAGTACGTC.

Turning to this clonotype: Since a much larger clone is just one base distant, this may be a read error. V and J are TRBV12-5 and TRBJ2-2; D may correspond to TRBD1 or TRBD2 (5 bases each). CDR3 size: 14 residues. Trimming left V 4 bases short and J 5 bases short, with 11 bases between. CDR1 and CDR2 from the germline V gene are LGHNT and FRNRAP. The CDR3 sequence is CASGSGTRTGELFF. CDR3 in DNA: TGTGCTAGTGGTTCAGGGACCCGGACCGGGGAGCTGTTTTTT.

This clonotype was observed a handful of times. This chain uses TRBV27 with TRBJ1-1; possibly TRBD1 for D (5 bases). V lost 1 base and J lost 7, with 13 bases in between. The CDR3 length is 14 residues. The germline gives CDR1 MNHEY, CDR2 SMNVEV (reference sequence). The CDR3 loop reads CASSLFSGYSEAFF. The DNA for the CDR3 is TGTGCCAGCAGTTTATTCTCAGGGTATAGTGAAGCTTTCTTT.

Points on this clonotype: A much larger clonotype is one base distant, so this may be a read error. The chain links TRBV7-2 to TRBJ2-4, with 8 bases that match TRBD2. The CDR3 length is 14 residues. Trimming removed 5 bases from V and 2 bases from J; junction bases left unmatched: 2. Germline loops: CDR1 SGHTA, CDR2 FQGNSA. The CDR3 sequence: CASSRGGTKNIQYF. DNA of the CDR3: TGTGCCAGCAGCCGCGGGGGGACCAAAAACATTCAGTACTTC.

The chain has TRBV29-1 and TRBJ2-1; 12 bases are a match to TRBD1. CDR3 length: 14 amino acids. Trimming removed 3 bases from V and 13 bases from J; junction bases left unmatched: 10. Germline V gene sequence: CDR1 SQVTM, CDR2 ANQGSEA. CDR3 nucleotides: TGCAGCGTTGAGGGGACAGGGGGCGCGACGGGTCAGTTCTTC. Amino acids: CSVEGTGGATGQFF.

This clonotype was observed a few times. This chain links TRBV19 with TRBJ2-1; a weak D match, TRBD1 (5 bases). The CDR3 contains 13 residues. CDR1 and CDR2 (germline): LNHDA, SQIVND (reference sequence). The V gene lost 8 bases and the J gene lost 3 bases, with 11 bases spanning the gap. CDR3 sequence: CASGQGHYNEQFF. The CDR3 nucleotides read TGTGCCAGTGGACAAGGACACTACAATGAGCAGTTCTTC.

This clonotype is a singleton in its sample. One end of the junction is discordant with germline, which a read error may explain. This sequence joins TRBV13 and TRBJ1-2; 10 positions match TRBD1. CDR3 length: 15 residues. CDR1 PRHDT and CDR2 FYEKMQ come from the germline V gene (reference sequence). CDR3 sequence reads: CANSEGQGRNYGYTF. CDR3 coding DNA: TGTGCCAACAGCGAGGGACAGGGGAGGAACTATGGCTACACCTTC.

The chain combines TRBV5-1 with TRBJ2-1; possible D gene TRBD1, 5 bases. CDR3 length: 15 amino acids. V gave up 3 bases and J gave up 8 bases, with 18 bases separating them. CDR1 SGHRS and CDR2 YFSETQ come from the germline V gene. The CDR3 sequence: CASSSAGSKGDEQFF. As DNA, the CDR3 is TGCGCCAGCAGCTCGGCCGGATCGAAAGGGGATGAGCAGTTCTTC. Based on the CDR3 plus reference TRBV5-1 and TRBJ2-1, the full variable domain is KAGVTQTPRYLIKTRGQQVTLSCSPISGHRSVSWYQQTPGQGLQFLFEYFSETQRNKGNFPGRFSGRQFSNSRSEMNVSTLELGDSALYLCASSSAGSKGDEQFFGPGTRLTVL.

As concerns this clonotype: Being one base from a much bigger clone, this may be a read error. This chain links TRBV12-3 or TRBV12-4 with TRBJ1-1; D remains unclear. The CDR3 extends over 12 amino acids. With 3 bases removed from V and 7 bases from J, the gap between germline ends came to 9 bases. The CDR3 DNA sequence: TGTGCCAGCAGTTTTGACGGGATTGAAGCTTTCTTT. Its protein is CASSFDGIEAFF.

V usage is TRBV6-2 or TRBV6-3 and J usage is TRBJ2-3; D is unresolved. Germline CDR1 MNHEY, CDR2 SVGEGT. V lost 8 bases to trimming and J lost 3 bases, with 15 bases between them. There are 14 residues in the CDR3. The CDR3 here is CASGPQVGTDTQYF. The CDR3 DNA reads TGTGCCAGCGGACCCCAGGTGGGGACAGATACGCAGTATTTT.

The rearrangement uses TRBV4-3 and TRBJ1-6; D is ambiguous. CDR1 and CDR2 (germline): LGHNA, YSLEER. The length of the CDR3 is 16 residues. V was shortened by 0 bases and J by 8 bases, with 14 bases between the two germline ends. CDR3 amino acids: CASSQDPTVHYSPLHF. As DNA, the CDR3 is TGCGCCAGCAGCCAAGATCCCACGGTCCACTATTCACCCCTCCACTTT.

The chain couples TRBV27 to TRBJ2-3, with 7 bases lining up with TRBD1. CDR1 and CDR2 (germline): MNHEY, SMNVEV (reference sequence). V gave up 9 bases and J gave up 6 bases; unmatched junction bases: 6. The CDR3 runs to 12 residues. The CDR3 spells CASKTGLDTQYF. The CDR3 DNA reads as TGTGCCAGTAAGACAGGGTTGGATACGCAGTATTTT.

The chain is built from TRBV12-3 or TRBV12-4 and TRBJ2-2; D possibly corresponds to TRBD1 (6 bases). The CDR3 has 13 amino acids. V lost 11 bases, J lost 5 bases, and 15 bases lay in between. CDR3 protein: CAVGGTGTGELFF. In DNA form, the CDR3 reads TGTGCCGTAGGGGGAACAGGGACCGGGGAGCTGTTTTTT.

This chain connects TRBV6-2 or TRBV6-3 to TRBJ1-2; 9 bases agree with TRBD1. There are 15 residues in the CDR3. Germline V gives CDR1 MNHEY, CDR2 SVGEGT. Trimming removed 5 bases from V and 2 bases from J; junction bases left unmatched: 6. CDR3 in DNA: TGTGCCAGCAGTATTACAGGGGGCAGAAACTATGGCTACACCTTC. Amino acids: CASSITGGRNYGYTF.

This clonotype has just one count. The J gene is TRBJ2-3, the V gene TRBV5-5; D not certain. The CDR3 runs to 16 residues. In germline, CDR1 is SGHKS, CDR2 YYEKEE (reference sequence). V was clipped by 1 base and J by 5 bases, with 17 bases between them. The CDR3 spells CASSLSPDDGKDTQYF. CDR3 coding DNA: TGTGCCAGCAGCTTGTCACCGGACGATGGGAAAGATACGCAGTATTTT.

The genes are TRBV27 and TRBJ1-5; TRBD1 might be the D (6 bases). The CDR3 is 15 amino acids. Germline CDR1 is MNHEY and CDR2 is SMNVEV (reference sequence). V lost 5 bases and J lost 2, with 13 bases in between. CDR3 residues: CASSQVGAGNQPQHF. DNA of the CDR3: TGTGCCAGCAGTCAAGTGGGGGCCGGCAATCAGCCCCAGCATTTT.

Notes on this clonotype: The germline gene is not matched at one end of the junction; a read error may be the cause. V and J are TRBV27 and TRBJ1-1; D is ambiguous. This CDR3 is 13 amino acids long. Germline CDR1 and CDR2: MNHEY and SMNVEV (reference sequence). The CDR3 reads CASCLGFHTEAFF. CDR3 in DNA: TGTGCCAGCTGTTTAGGGTTTCACACTGAAGCTTTCTTT.

The chain carries TRBV28 and TRBJ1-1; D is ambiguous. The CDR3 is made up of 14 amino acids. The germline gives CDR1 MDHEN, CDR2 SYDVKM. Deletions cut 3 bases from V and 1 base from J, with 9 bases between. CDR3 residues: CASSFASENTEAFF. The CDR3 nucleotides are TGTGCCAGCAGTTTCGCCTCAGAGAACACTGAAGCTTTCTTT.